These 13 T cell receptor beta chains originate from one sample sequenced in a study of blood T cell repertoires in COVID-19. Repertoires were generated with immunoSEQ multiplex PCR, while TCRdb's copy carries only in-frame clones and drops some. The sample carries about 300,000 clones, 86% recorded once. Sequenced sample: peripheral blood. All receptors come from a woman in her forties or fifties with acute or convalescent COVID-19.

The rearrangement joins TRBV3-1 (or the pseudogene TRBV3-2) to TRBJ2-5; TRBD2 matches at 13 bases. This CDR3 spans 15 amino acids. V trimming: 4 bases; J trimming: 3 bases; junction bases outside the gene matches: 2. Germline V CDR1 and CDR2: LGHDT, YNNKEL (reference sequence). In DNA form, the CDR3 reads TGTGCCAGCAGCCCCGGACTAGCGGGAGAAGAGACCCAGTACTTC. Translated, it gives CASSPGLAGEETQYF.

The chain joins TRBV28 to TRBJ1-2, with unresolved D. V lost 2 bases and J 8 bases, leaving 9 bases between the germline ends. Germline CDR1 and CDR2: MDHEN and SYDVKM. There are 12 residues in the CDR3. This CDR3 is CASSLPRGGYTF. CDR3 nucleotide sequence: TGTGCCAGCAGTTTACCTAGAGGCGGCTACACCTTC.

The chain couples TRBV4-1 to TRBJ1-2; D gene unclear. The CDR3 consists of 15 residues. The ends were cut back, 0 bases at V and 8 bases at J, with 16 bases in the middle. The V gene's germline CDR1 is MGHRA and CDR2 YSYEKL. The CDR3 DNA follows: TGCGCCAGCAGCCAAGATAGGAGGGAAGCAAGCGGCTACACCTTC. It codes for CASSQDRREASGYTF.

The rearrangement links TRBV15 to TRBJ2-1; 8 nucleotides align to TRBD2. CDR3 length: 16 amino acids. Germline-derived CDR1 and CDR2 are LNHNV and YYDKDF (reference sequence). Unmatched junction bases numbered 11, after V lost 4 bases and J lost 6 bases. This chain's CDR3 is CATSITGRASANEQFF. For the CDR3, the DNA is TGTGCCACCAGCATAACCGGGAGGGCCTCTGCCAATGAGCAGTTCTTC. Full variable domain (remainder filled in from reference TRBV15 and TRBJ2-1): DAMVIQNPRYQVTQFGKPVTLSCSQTLNHNVMYWYQQKSSQAPKLLFHYYDKDFNNEADTPDNFQSRRPNTSFCFLDIRSPGLGDTAMYLCATSITGRASANEQFFGPGTRLTVL.

The genes are TRBV7-2 and TRBJ2-7; TRBD1 agrees at 8 bases. The junction had 8 bases not matched to a gene; V was cut back by 1 base and J by 6 bases. The germline V gene has CDR1 SGHTA and CDR2 FQGNSA. The CDR3 covers 15 residues. CDR3 nucleotides: TGTGCCAGCAGCTTAGGGCCGGGACAGGCGGTCGAGCAGTACTTC. This codes for CASSLGPGQAVEQYF.

The chain joins TRBV5-1 to TRBJ1-4; 9 nucleotides line up with TRBD1. In germline, CDR1 is SGHRS, CDR2 YFSETQ. This CDR3 contains 17 residues. Trimming cost V 2 bases and J 4 bases; bases outside gene matches: 9. The CDR3 loop reads CASSFDEGQGYNEKLFF. DNA for the CDR3: TGCGCCAGCAGCTTCGATGAGGGACAGGGTTATAATGAAAAACTGTTTTTT.

J is TRBJ1-1 and V is TRBV6-5, with 8 positions matching TRBD1. V lost 2 bases to trimming and J lost 3 bases; unmatched junction nucleotides: 5. CDR1 is MNHEY and CDR2 is SVGAGI in the germline V gene. This CDR3 is built from 15 residues. The CDR3 spells CASSYRAGGDTEAFF. For the CDR3, the DNA is TGTGCCAGCAGTTACAGGGCAGGGGGCGACACTGAAGCTTTCTTT.

The CDR3 loop reads CASSFGVRGGTEAFF. In DNA form, the CDR3 reads TGTGCCAGCAGCTTCGGAGTCCGGGGAGGGACTGAAGCTTTCTTT. The chain joins TRBV5-6 to TRBJ1-1; no clear D. Trimming removed 2 bases from V and 5 bases from J, with 16 bases in between. CDR3 length: 15 amino acids. Germline V gene sequence: CDR1 SGHDT, CDR2 YYEEEE. Full variable domain (rest looked up from reference TRBV5-6 and TRBJ1-1): DAGVTQSPTHLIKTRGQQVTLRCSPKSGHDTVSWYQQALGQGPQFIFQYYEEEERQRGNFPDRFSGHQFPNYSSELNVNALLLGDSALYLCASSFGVRGGTEAFFGQGTRLTVV.

This sequence joins TRBV5-1 and TRBJ2-2; unclear D gene. Looked up from germline, CDR1 is SGHRS and CDR2 is YFSETQ. The V and J ends lost 4 bases and 0 bases respectively, with 7 bases between them. CDR3 length: 14 residues. The CDR3 region has the DNA TGCGCCAGCAGCCCACTATCGAACACCGGGGAGCTGTTTTTT. Its protein is CASSPLSNTGELFF. The variable domain in full, completed from reference TRBV5-1 and TRBJ2-2, reads KAGVTQTPRYLIKTRGQQVTLSCSPISGHRSVSWYQQTPGQGLQFLFEYFSETQRNKGNFPGRFSGRQFSNSRSEMNVSTLELGDSALYLCASSPLSNTGELFFGEGSRLTVL.

This clone has only one observation. The V and J genes are TRBV30 and TRBJ2-7; 7 bases match TRBD1. The germline V gene has CDR1 GTSNPN and CDR2 SVGIG (reference sequence). Losses at the gene ends were 3 bases for V and 10 bases for J; bases not matched to a gene: 6. The CDR3 loop spans 11 amino acids. DNA for the CDR3: TGTGCCTGGAGGGGACAGTCGTATCAGTACTTC. Translation: CAWRGQSYQYF. Full variable domain (remainder filled in from reference TRBV30 and TRBJ2-7): SQTIHQWPATLVQPVGSPLSLECTVEGTSNPNLYWYRQAAGRGLQLLFYSVGIGQISSEVPQNLSASRPQDRQFILSSKKLLLSDSGFYLCAWRGQSYQYFGPGTRLTVT.

This sequence joins TRBV6-2 or TRBV6-3 and TRBJ2-6; a possible D gene is TRBD2 (5 bases). From germline, CDR1 is MNHEY and CDR2 SVGEGT. Trimming cost V 6 bases and J 2 bases, with 11 bases left between them. This CDR3 has 15 residues. CDR3 loop: CASSPDYPGANVLTF. In DNA, the CDR3 is TGTGCCAGCAGCCCCGACTACCCTGGGGCCAACGTCCTGACTTTC.

The chain couples TRBV28 to TRBJ1-1, with D uncertain. The CDR3 is made up of 12 amino acids. Trimming pared 3 bases from V and 4 bases from J, leaving 6 bases between. The germline V gene has CDR1 MDHEN and CDR2 SYDVKM. CDR3 coding DNA: TGTGCCAGCAGTTTCCCATTCACTGAAGCTTTCTTT. It codes for CASSFPFTEAFF.

CDR3 in DNA: TGTGCCAGCAAAACAGGGGCTAATTCACCCCTCCACTTT. As protein: CASKTGANSPLHF. The chain joins TRBV7-2 to TRBJ1-6; 7 nucleotides agree with TRBD1. This CDR3 has 13 amino acids. CDR1 is SGHTA and CDR2 is FQGNSA in the germline V gene. J lost 6 bases, V lost 7 bases, and 3 bases had no gene match.